This T cell receptor beta chain originates from a study of cytomegalovirus exposure and HLA in healthy donors. With regard to this clone: Antigen unknown.

Findings and caveats of the study: Reported performance of the classifier showed diagnosis of cytomegalovirus status with high specificity and sensitivity. Sequencing had likely introduced a cluster of highly shared sequence variants as an artifact. An analysis that came later showed most CMV-associated TCR beta chains appearing HLA-restricted. One later analysis reportedly identified an Asian-associated ancestry cluster that showed fewer N-insertions than the 666-donor mean.

CDR1 is MNHNS and CDR2 is SASEGT in the germline V gene. Trimming stripped 1 base from V and 4 bases from J, with 5 bases between. The CDR3 has 13 amino acids. The PCR employed 60 Vbeta primers together with 13 Jbeta primers. Produced via immunoSEQ multiplex PCR; TCRdb's table is partial and in-frame only. The sample includes over 80,000 clones, over 60% of them seen just once. The chain has TRBV6-1 and TRBJ1-3; the D is unclear. Source material: PBMCs. The receptor was derived from a boy aged 5-17 years in good health and CMV-seropositive. The CDR3 spells CASSEVEGNTIYF. The DNA of the CDR3 is TGTGCCAGCAGTGAAGTGGAGGGAAACACCATATATTTT.